The clone carrying this T cell receptor (beta chain) turned up a few times. Its antigen is currently unknown. Heparinised blood was drawn once per donor, averaging roughly 120 mL. Cells sorted by CD45RO/CCR7/CD25/CD127/CD95/CD27 comprised CD4+ naive, central memory, regulatory and stem cell-like memory cells. cDNA synthesis used the whole RNA isolate, giving expressed TCRB sequences. Assay used: immunoSEQ multiplex PCR; TCRdb lists only in-frame clones, some missing. This sample has around 130,000 clones, with roughly 10% found just once. This sample stems from a study of beta chain features in type 1 diabetes. Study background: What patients shared with healthy donors was a similar profile of age, gender and cell yields. Study-level points and caveats: PCR may have favored shorter templates equally in patients and controls. Type 1 diabetes patients had moderately but significantly shorter TCRB CDR3s in all four CD4+ subsets.

Germline CDR1 and CDR2: SGHRS and YFSETQ. V was clipped by 0 bases and J by 8 bases, with 11 bases between them. The CDR3 is 14 residues long. The chain couples TRBV5-1 to TRBJ1-4; D unclear. The TCR originated in a man aged 25-45 years with type 1 diabetes. The specimen was central memory CD4+ T cells from blood. This CDR3 is CASSLEDGSEKLFF. Here the CDR3 DNA reads TGCGCCAGCAGCTTGGAAGACGGGTCCGAAAAACTGTTTTTT. Full variable domain (rest looked up from reference TRBV5-1 and TRBJ1-4): KAGVTQTPRYLIKTRGQQVTLSCSPISGHRSVSWYQQTPGQGLQFLFEYFSETQRNKGNFPGRFSGRQFSNSRSEMNVSTLELGDSALYLCASSLEDGSEKLFFGSGTQLSVL.